This T cell receptor (beta chain) was observed in a study of T cell changes during pregnancy in multiple sclerosis. The germline V gene has CDR1 WSHSY and CDR2 SAAADI. Unmatched junction bases numbered 4, after V lost 4 bases and J lost 7 bases. The CDR3 loop spans 13 amino acids. This table comes from immunoSEQ multiplex PCR, and its TCRdb copy is limited to in-frame clones, with some not included. The data contain tens of thousands of clones, approximately 92% of them seen just once; the ten biggest clones take up roughly 1.9%. The sample consisted of peripheral blood, taken in the third trimester of pregnancy. This TCR was sampled from a female donor in good health, enrolled as a control in a pregnancy study. The V gene is TRBV10-2, the J gene TRBJ2-1, with TRBD2 matching over 7 bases. CDR3 in DNA: TGCGCCAGCAGTGTGGGGGGGTGGAATGAGCAGTTCTTC. Protein: CASSVGGWNEQFF.